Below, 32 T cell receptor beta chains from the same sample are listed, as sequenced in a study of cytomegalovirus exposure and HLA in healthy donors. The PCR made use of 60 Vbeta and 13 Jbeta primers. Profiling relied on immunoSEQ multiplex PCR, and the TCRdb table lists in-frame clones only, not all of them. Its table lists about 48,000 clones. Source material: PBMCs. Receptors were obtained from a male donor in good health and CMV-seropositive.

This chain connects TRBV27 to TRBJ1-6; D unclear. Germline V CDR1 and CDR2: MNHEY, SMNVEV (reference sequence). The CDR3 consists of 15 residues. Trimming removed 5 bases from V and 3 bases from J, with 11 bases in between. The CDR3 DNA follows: TGTGCCAGCAGTATCAACAGTCTCTATAATTCACCCCTCCACTTT. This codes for CASSINSLYNSPLHF.

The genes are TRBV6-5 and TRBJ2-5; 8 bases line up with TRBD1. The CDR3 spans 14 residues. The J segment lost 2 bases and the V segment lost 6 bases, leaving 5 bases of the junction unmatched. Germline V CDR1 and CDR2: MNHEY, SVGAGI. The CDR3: CASSWTGTQETQYF. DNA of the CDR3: TGTGCCAGCAGCTGGACAGGGACACAAGAGACCCAGTACTTC.

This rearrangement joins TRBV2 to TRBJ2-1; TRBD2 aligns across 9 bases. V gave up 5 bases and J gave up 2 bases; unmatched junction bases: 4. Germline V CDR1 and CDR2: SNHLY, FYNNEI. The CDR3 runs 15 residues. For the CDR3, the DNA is TGTGCCAGCAGTCTTACTAGCGGGCCCTACAATGAGCAGTTCTTC. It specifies CASSLTSGPYNEQFF.

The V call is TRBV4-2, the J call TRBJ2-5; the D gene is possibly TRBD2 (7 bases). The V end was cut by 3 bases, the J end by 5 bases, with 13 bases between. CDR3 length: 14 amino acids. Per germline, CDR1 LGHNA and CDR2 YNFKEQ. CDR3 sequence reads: CASSQARGAETQYF. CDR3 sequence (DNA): TGTGCCAGCAGCCAGGCCCGGGGGGCGGAGACCCAGTACTTC.

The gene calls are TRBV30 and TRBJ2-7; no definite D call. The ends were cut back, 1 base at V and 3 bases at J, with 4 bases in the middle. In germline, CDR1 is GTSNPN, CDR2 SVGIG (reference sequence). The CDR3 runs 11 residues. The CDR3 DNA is TGTGCCTGGAGTGGCGGCTACGAGCAGTACTTC. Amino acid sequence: CAWSGGYEQYF.

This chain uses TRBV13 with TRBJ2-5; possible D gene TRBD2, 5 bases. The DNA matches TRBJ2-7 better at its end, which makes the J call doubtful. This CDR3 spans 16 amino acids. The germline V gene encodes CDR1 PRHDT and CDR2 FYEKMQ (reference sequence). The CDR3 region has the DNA TGTGCCAGCAGCTCGGCGTCTATGACACGAGAGGGCGAGCAGTACTTC. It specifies CASSSASMTREGEQYF.

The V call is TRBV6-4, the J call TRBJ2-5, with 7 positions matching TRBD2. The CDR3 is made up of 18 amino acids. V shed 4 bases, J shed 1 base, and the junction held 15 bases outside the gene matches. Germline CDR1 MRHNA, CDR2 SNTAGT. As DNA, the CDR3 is TGTGCCAGCAGTGCTGGCCTAGCGGCGAACGAAACCCAAGAGACCCAGTACTTC. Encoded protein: CASSAGLAANETQETQYF.

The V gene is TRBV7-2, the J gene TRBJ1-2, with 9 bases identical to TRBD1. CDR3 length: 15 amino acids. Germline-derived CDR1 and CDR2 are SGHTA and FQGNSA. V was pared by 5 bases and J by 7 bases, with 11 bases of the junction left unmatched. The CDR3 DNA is TGTGCCAGCAGCCTGGACAGGGGCGCTTCTCCTGGCTACACCTTC. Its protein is CASSLDRGASPGYTF. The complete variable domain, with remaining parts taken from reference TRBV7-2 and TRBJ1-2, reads GAGVSQSPSNKVTEKGKDVELRCDPISGHTALYWYRQSLGQGLEFLIYFQGNSAPDKSGLPSDRFSAERTGGSVSTLTIQRTQQEDSAVYLCASSLDRGASPGYTFGSGTRLTVV.

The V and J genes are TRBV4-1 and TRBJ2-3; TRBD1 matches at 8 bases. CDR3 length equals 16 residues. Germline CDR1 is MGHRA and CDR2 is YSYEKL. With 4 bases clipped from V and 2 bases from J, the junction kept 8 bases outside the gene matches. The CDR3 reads CASSLRGQAHTDTQYF. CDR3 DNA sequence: TGCGCCAGCAGCCTCAGGGGGCAGGCCCACACAGATACGCAGTATTTT.

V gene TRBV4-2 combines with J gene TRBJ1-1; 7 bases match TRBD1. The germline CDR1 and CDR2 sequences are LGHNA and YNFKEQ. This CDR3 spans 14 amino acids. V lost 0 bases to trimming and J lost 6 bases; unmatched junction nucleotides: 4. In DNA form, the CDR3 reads TGTGCCAGCAGCCAAGACGAGGGGGCTCCTGAAGCTTTCTTT. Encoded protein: CASSQDEGAPEAFF.

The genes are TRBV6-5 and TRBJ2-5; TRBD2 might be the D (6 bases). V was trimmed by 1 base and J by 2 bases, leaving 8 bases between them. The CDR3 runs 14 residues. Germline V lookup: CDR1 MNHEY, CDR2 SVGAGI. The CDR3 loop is CASSYWGEQETQYF. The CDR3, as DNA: TGTGCCAGCAGTTACTGGGGGGAACAAGAGACCCAGTACTTC.

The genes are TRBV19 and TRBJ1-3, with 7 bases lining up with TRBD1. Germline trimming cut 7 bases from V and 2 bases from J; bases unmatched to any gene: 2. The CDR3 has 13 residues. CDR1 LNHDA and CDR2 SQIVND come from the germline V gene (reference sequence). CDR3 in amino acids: CASTQGAGNTIYF. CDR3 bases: TGTGCCAGTACCCAGGGGGCTGGAAACACCATATATTTT.

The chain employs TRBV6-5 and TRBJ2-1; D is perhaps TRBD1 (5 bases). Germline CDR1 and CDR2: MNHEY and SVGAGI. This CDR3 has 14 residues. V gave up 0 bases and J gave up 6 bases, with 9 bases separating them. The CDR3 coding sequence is TGTGCCAGCAGTTACTCAGGGGAAGGCAATGAGCAGTTCTTC. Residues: CASSYSGEGNEQFF.

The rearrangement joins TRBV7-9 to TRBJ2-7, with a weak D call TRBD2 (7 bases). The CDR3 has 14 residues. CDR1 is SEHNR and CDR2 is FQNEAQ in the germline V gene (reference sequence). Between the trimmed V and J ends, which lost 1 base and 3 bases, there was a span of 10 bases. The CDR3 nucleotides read TGTGCCAGCAGCTTAGAGGGGGGGCGCTACGAGCAGTACTTC. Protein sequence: CASSLEGGRYEQYF.

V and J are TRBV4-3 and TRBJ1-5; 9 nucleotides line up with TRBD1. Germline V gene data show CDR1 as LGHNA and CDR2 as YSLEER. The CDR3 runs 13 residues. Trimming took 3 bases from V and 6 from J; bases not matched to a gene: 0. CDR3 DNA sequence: TGCGCCAGCAGCCAGGACAGGGGTCAGCCCCAGCATTTT. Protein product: CASSQDRGQPQHF.

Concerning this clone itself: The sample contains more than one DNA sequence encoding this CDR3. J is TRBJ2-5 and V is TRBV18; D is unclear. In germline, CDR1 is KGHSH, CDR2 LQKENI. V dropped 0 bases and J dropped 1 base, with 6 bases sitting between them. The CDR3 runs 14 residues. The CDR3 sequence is CASSPPYSQETQYF. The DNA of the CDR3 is TGTGCCAGCTCACCACCGTACAGCCAAGAGACCCAGTACTTC. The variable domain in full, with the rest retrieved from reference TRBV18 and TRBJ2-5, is NAGVMQNPRHLVRRRGQEARLRCSPMKGHSHVYWYRQLPEEGLKFMVYLQKENIIDESGMPKERFSAEFPKEGPSILRIQQVVRGDSAAYFCASSPPYSQETQYFGPGTRLLVL.

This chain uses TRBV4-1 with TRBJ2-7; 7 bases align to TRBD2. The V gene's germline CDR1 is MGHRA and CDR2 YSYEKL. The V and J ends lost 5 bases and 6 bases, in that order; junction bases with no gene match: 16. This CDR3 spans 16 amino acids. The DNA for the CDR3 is TGCGCCAGCAGCGGGTGGTCCGGAGTACCGGGAGGCGAGCAGTACTTC. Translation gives CASSGWSGVPGGEQYF.

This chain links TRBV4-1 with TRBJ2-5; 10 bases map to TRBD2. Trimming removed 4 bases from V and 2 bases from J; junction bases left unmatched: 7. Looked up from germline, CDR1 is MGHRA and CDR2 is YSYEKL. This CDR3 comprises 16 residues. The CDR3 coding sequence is TGCGCCAGCAGCCCTCCAGGACTAGCGGTTCAAGAGACCCAGTACTTC. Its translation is CASSPPGLAVQETQYF.

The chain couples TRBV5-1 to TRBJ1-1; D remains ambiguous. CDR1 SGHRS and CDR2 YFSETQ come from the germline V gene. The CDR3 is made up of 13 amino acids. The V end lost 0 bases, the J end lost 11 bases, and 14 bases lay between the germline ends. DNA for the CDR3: TGCGCCAGCAGCTTGGAGACGGGGTTCGCGGCTTTCTTT. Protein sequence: CASSLETGFAAFF.

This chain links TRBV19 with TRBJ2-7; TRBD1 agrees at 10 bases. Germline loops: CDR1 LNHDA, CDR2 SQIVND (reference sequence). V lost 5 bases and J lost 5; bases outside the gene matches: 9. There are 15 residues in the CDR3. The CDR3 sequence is CASSLPGTGVNEQYF. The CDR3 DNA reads TGTGCCAGTAGTCTCCCAGGGACAGGGGTCAACGAGCAGTACTTC.

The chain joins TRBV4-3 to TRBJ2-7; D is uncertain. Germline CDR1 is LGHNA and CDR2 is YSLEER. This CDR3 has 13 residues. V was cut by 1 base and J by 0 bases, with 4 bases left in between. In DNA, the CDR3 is TGCGCCAGCAGCCAAGGGCACTCCTACGAGCAGTACTTC. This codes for CASSQGHSYEQYF.

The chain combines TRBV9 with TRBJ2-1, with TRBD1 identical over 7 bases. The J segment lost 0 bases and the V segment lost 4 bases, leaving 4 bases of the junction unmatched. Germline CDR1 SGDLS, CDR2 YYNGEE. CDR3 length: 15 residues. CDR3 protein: CASSSQGNSYNEQFF. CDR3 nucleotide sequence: TGTGCCAGCAGCTCACAGGGGAACTCCTACAATGAGCAGTTCTTC.

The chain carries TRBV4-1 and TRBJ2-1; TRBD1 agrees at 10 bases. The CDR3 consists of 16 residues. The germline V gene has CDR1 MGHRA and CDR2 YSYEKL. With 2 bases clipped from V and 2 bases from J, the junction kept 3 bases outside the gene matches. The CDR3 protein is CASSQRGQGTYNEQFF. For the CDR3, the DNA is TGCGCCAGCAGCCAAAGGGGACAGGGGACCTACAATGAGCAGTTCTTC.

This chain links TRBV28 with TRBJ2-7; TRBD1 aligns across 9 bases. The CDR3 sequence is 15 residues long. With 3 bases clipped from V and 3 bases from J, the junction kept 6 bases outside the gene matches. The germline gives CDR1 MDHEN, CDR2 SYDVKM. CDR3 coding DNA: TGTGCCAGCAGTTTCGGATCGACAGGGGGCTACGAGCAGTACTTC. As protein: CASSFGSTGGYEQYF.

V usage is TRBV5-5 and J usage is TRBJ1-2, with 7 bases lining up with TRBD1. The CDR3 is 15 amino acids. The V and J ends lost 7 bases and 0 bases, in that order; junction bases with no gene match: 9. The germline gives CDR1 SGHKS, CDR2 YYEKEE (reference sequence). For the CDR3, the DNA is TGTGCCAGCCTGTACCGGGACAGCGCTAACTATGGCTACACCTTC. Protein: CASLYRDSANYGYTF.

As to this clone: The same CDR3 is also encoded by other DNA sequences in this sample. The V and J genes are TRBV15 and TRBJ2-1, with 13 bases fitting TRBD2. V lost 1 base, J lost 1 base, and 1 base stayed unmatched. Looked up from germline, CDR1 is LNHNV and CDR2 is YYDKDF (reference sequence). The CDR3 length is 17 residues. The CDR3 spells CATSRVLAGGSYNEQFF. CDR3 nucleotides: TGTGCCACCAGCAGAGTACTAGCGGGGGGGTCCTACAATGAGCAGTTCTTC.

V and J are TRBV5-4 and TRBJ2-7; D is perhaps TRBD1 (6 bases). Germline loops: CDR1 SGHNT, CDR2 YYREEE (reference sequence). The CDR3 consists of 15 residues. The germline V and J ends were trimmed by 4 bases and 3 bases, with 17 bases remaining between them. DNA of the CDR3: TGTGCCAGCAGCGGACAAGAGACAGGAGGCTACGAGCAGTACTTC. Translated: CASSGQETGGYEQYF.

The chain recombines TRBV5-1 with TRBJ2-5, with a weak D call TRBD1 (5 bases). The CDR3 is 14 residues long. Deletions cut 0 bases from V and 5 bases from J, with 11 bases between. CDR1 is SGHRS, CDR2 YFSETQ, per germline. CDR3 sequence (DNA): TGCGCCAGCAGCTTGGTTGTGGGGCAGGAGACCCAGTACTTC. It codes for CASSLVVGQETQYF.

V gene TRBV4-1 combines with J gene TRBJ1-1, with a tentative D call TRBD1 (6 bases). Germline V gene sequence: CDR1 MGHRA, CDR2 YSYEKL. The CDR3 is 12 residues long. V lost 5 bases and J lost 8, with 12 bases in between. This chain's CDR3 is CASSRGGQEAFF. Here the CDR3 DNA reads TGCGCCAGCAGCAGGGGGGGCCAGGAAGCTTTCTTT.

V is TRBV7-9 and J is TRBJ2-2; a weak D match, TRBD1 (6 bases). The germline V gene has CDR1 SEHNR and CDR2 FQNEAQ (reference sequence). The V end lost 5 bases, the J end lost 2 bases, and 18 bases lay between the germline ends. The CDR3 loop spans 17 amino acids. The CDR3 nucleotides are TGTGCCAGCAGCCCACACTCAGGGGCCACAAACACCGGGGAGCTGTTTTTT. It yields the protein CASSPHSGATNTGELFF.

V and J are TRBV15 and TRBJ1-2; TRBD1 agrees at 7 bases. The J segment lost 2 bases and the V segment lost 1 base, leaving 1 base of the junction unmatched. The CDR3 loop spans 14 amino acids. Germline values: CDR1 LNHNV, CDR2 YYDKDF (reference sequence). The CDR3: CATSRVTGNYGYTF. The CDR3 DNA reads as TGTGCCACCAGCAGAGTGACAGGGAACTATGGCTACACCTTC.

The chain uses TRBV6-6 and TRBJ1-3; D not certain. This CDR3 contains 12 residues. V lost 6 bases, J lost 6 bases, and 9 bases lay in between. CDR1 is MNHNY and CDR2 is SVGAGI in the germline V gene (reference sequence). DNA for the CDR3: TGTGCCAGCAGCCCACTTGAAAACACCATATATTTT. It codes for CASSPLENTIYF.